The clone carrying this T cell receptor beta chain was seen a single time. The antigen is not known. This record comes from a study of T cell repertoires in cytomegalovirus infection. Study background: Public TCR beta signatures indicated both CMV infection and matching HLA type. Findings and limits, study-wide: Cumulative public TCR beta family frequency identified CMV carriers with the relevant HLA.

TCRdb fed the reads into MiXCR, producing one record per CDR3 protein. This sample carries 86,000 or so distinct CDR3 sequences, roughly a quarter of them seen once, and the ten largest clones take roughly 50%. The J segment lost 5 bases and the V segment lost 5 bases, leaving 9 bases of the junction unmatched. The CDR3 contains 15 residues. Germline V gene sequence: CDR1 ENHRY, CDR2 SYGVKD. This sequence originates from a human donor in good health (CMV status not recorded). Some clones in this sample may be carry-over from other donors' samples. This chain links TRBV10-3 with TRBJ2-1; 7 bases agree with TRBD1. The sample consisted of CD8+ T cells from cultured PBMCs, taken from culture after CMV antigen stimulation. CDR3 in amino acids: CAISWDSGVNNEQFF. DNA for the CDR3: TGTGCCATCAGTTGGGACAGTGGGGTCAACAATGAGCAGTTCTTC.